These 9 T cell receptor beta chains were sequenced from one sample in a study of Ad26.COV2.S vaccination and SARS-CoV-2 variants. Libraries were prepared by immunoSEQ multiplex PCR; TCRdb keeps only in-frame clonotypes and omits some of them. This sample has 410,000 or so clones, with about 92% found just once. Noted treatment: roughly 18 received Ad26.COV2.S at low or high dose, single or two shots; about five received placebo; per-sample allocation not given. Specimen acquisition occurred on day 63 following the initial vaccine or placebo injection. Specimen: peripheral blood, collected in a trial of Ad26.COV2.S vaccine versus placebo. These receptors all stem from a person between 18 and 65 years old who received the Ad26.COV2.S COVID-19 vaccine or a placebo.

The sample holds one count of this clone. The chain has TRBV21-1 and TRBJ1-1. TRBV21-1 corresponds to a pseudogene. CDR3 length equals 15 residues. The CDR3 DNA reads TGTGCCAGCAGCAAATGGCGGAGGGAGAACACTGAAGCTTTCTTT. Amino acids: CASSKWRRENTEAFF.

The rearrangement joins TRBV2 to TRBJ2-7, with D perhaps TRBD2 (5 bases). CDR1 is SNHLY and CDR2 is FYNNEI in the germline V gene. Trimming took 5 bases from V and 2 from J, leaving 13 bases between them. This CDR3 comprises 14 residues. The CDR3 loop is CASSLGNIPYEQYF. CDR3 bases: TGTGCCAGCAGTCTCGGGAATATTCCCTACGAGCAGTACTTC.

This chain joins TRBV5-1 and TRBJ2-6; TRBD1 matches 9 bases. V trimming: 6 bases; J trimming: 1 base; junction bases outside the gene matches: 2. This CDR3 is 15 amino acids long. Germline lookup yields CDR1 SGHRS and CDR2 YFSETQ. DNA of the CDR3: TGCGCCAGCACCGGGACAGGGTCTGGGGCCAACGTCCTGACTTTC. Protein product: CASTGTGSGANVLTF.

The chain recombines TRBV21-1 with TRBJ2-7; the listed D gene, TRBD1, was not tested against the DNA. TRBV21-1 counts as a pseudogene. The CDR3 covers 13 residues. The CDR3 region has the DNA TGTGCCAGCGGGCCCGTACTGTCGTACGAGCAGTACTTC. Its protein is CASGPVLSYEQYF.

This clone has just one count. The V and J genes are TRBV7-7 and TRBJ2-7, with TRBD1 identical over 9 bases. CDR3 length equals 17 residues. J lost 5 bases, V lost 5 bases, and 16 bases had no gene match. Germline lookup yields CDR1 SSHAT and CDR2 FNYEAQ (reference sequence). DNA of the CDR3: TGTGCCAGCAGCCCTTTGGTAAAAGGACAGGGGAAGAACGAGCAGTACTTC. It is translated as CASSPLVKGQGKNEQYF.

The V call is TRBV3-1 (or the pseudogene TRBV3-2), the J call TRBJ2-7, with D perhaps assigned TRBD1 or TRBD2 (6 bases each). Trimming took 0 bases from V and 4 from J, leaving 22 bases between them. The V gene's germline CDR1 is LGHDT and CDR2 YNNKEL (reference sequence). CDR3 size: 18 residues. CDR3 nucleotides: TGTGCCAGCAGCCAAGAAAGATGGGGGGCAGGCTTGAAGTACGAGCAGTACTTC. It translates to CASSQERWGAGLKYEQYF.

This chain joins TRBV16 and TRBJ1-3; perhaps TRBD1 as D (5 bases). This CDR3 contains 15 residues. Germline assignment: CDR1 KGHSY and CDR2 FQNENV. Trimming removed 3 bases from V and 0 bases from J, with 9 bases in between. The CDR3 region is CASSQGTHSGNTIYF. The DNA of the CDR3 is TGTGCCAGCAGCCAGGGGACGCACTCTGGAAACACCATATATTTT.

This rearrangement joins TRBV11-2 to TRBJ2-7; unclear D gene. CDR1 is SGHAT and CDR2 is FQNNGV in the germline V gene. The length of the CDR3 is 15 residues. V was pared by 1 base and J by 0 bases, with 10 bases between. The CDR3 DNA follows: TGTGCCAGCAGCTTAGTGGCTAAGAGCTCCTACGAGCAGTACTTC. Translation: CASSLVAKSSYEQYF.

The chain carries TRBV2 and TRBJ1-1; D is unclear. The CDR3 contains 13 residues. The ends were cut back, 4 bases at V and 6 bases at J, with 12 bases in the middle. In germline, CDR1 is SNHLY, CDR2 FYNNEI. Here the CDR3 reads CASSVRGGSEAFF. CDR3 DNA sequence: TGTGCCAGCAGTGTCCGGGGTGGGTCTGAAGCTTTCTTT.